A single T cell receptor beta chain is shown here with its context. Germline CDR1 is SQVTM and CDR2 is ANQGSEA. The CDR3 spans 16 residues. The junction had 15 bases not matched to a gene; V was cut back by 6 bases and J by 3 bases. As processed by the authors: From reference gene primer amplification, estimates of nucleated cell counts were derived. This table comes from immunoSEQ multiplex PCR, and its TCRdb copy is limited to in-frame clones, with some not included. Clone size and V and J calls were adopted from that table, with D and trimming inferred from the DNA. In the table there are 35,000 to 50,000 clones, approximately 80% of which are singletons. These data belong to a study of blood T cell repertoires in COVID-19. Study background: Researchers got acute and convalescent COVID-19 samples from the United States, Italy and Spain. Sources were T cells, B-cell-depleted T cells, or PBMCs; the material itself was cDNA or gDNA.

The receptor's source is a man aged 55 to 70 in a cohort sampled during active COVID-19. V usage is TRBV29-1 and J usage is TRBJ2-7, with 9 bases that match TRBD2. The sequenced sample consisted of peripheral blood. This CDR3 reads CSVTVGSGSPLYEQYF. The CDR3 nucleotides read TGCAGCGTCACTGTGGGTAGCGGGAGCCCTCTCTACGAGCAGTACTTC.